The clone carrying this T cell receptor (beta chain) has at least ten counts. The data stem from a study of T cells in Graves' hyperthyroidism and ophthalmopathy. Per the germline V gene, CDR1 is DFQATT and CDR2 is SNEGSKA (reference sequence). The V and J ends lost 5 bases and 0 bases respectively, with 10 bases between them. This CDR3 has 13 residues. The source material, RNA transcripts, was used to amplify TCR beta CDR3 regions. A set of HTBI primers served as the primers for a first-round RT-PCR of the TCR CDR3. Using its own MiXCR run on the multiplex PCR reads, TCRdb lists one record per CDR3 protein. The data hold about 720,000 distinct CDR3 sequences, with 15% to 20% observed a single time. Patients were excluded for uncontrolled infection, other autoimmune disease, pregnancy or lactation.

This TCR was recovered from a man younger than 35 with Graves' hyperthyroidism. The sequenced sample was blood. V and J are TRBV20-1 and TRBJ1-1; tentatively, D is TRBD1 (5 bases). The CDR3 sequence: CSAWGKMNTEAFF. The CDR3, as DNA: TGCAGTGCTTGGGGCAAGATGAACACTGAAGCTTTCTTT.